This T cell receptor beta chain stems from a study of PD-1 blockade in classical Hodgkin lymphoma. For the study at large: A 3 mg/kg intravenous dose of nivolumab was received by patients every 2 weeks.

Study-level results: Reasons behind the repertoire differences stay unclear, perhaps disease activity or earlier therapy. Exclusion was applied to patients who started nivolumab under 1 year after ASCT.

Here immunoSEQ multiplex PCR was the method, and the copy in TCRdb shows in-frame clones only, minus some. The repertoire holds around 25,000 clones, with around 89% as singletons. Trimming left V 0 bases short and J 8 bases short, with 10 bases between. The germline gives CDR1 LNHDA, CDR2 SQIVND (reference sequence). The CDR3 spans 13 residues. Sample time point: cycle 4 day 1 (C4D1), after less than 7 weeks of nivolumab. Exposure to brentuximab vedotin varied, and each patient had relapsed following autologous stem cell transplantation. Concerning this clone: The antigen is not known.

This TCR was sampled from a human donor with classical Hodgkin lymphoma. Source: peripheral blood mononuclear cells (PBMCs), taken before the fourth cycle of nivolumab. The V gene is TRBV19, the J gene TRBJ1-2; D call uncertain. The CDR3 bases are TGTGCCAGTAGTATAGATGTCGGGTACGGCTACACCTTC. It yields the protein CASSIDVGYGYTF.